This T cell receptor (beta chain) was sequenced for a study of Graves' ophthalmopathy and Graves' hyperthyroidism. TCR beta CDR3 regions were amplified from RNA transcripts. Following a first-round RT-PCR that used HTBI primers, a second-round multiplex PCR was carried out. TCRdb reprocessed the multiplex PCR reads with MiXCR, giving one entry per CDR3 protein. Of 600,000 to 950,000 distinct CDR3 sequences listed, approximately 40% were seen once; the top ten hold approximately 46%. This clonotype was seen only a few times. V shed 2 bases and J shed 9 bases, with 17 bases lying between them. The length of the CDR3 is 14 residues. Germline V gene lookup returns CDR1 LGHDT and CDR2 YNNKEL (reference sequence). Clinical symptoms, serum thyroxine, TRAb, thyroid ultrasound and orbital computed tomography determined diagnosis.

Sequenced input: peripheral blood. The receptor was derived from an adult man with Graves' ophthalmopathy. The chain combines TRBV3-1 with TRBJ2-7; D could derive from TRBD1 or TRBD2 (5 bases each). CDR3 loop: CASSQSPGRAAQYF. The CDR3 DNA follows: TGTGCCAGCAGCCAATCGCCAGGGAGAGCTGCGCAGTACTTC.